These 3 T cell receptor beta chains share one sample of origin, sequenced in a study of shared clonotypes between healthy human individuals. Measured with immunoSEQ multiplex PCR; TCRdb has only the in-frame clones, and not every one. This sample has roughly 2 million clones, with 85% to 95% found just once. The naive CD8 subset, CD45RO-negative cells positively selected for CCR7, excluded terminally differentiated effector memory CD45RA+ cells. The sequenced material came from naive CD8+ T cells sorted from blood. These receptors were collected from a man aged 18 to 35 in good health.

This clone was counted a few times. This sequence joins TRBV2 and TRBJ2-2, with 7 bases fitting TRBD1. The junction had 8 bases not matched to a gene; V was cut back by 4 bases and J by 6 bases. The germline V gene encodes CDR1 SNHLY and CDR2 FYNNEI. The CDR3 is made up of 15 amino acids. The CDR3 protein is CASSAGQLLPGELFF. The DNA for the CDR3 is TGTGCCAGCAGTGCGGGACAGTTGCTCCCCGGGGAGCTGTTTTTT.

The chain employs TRBV28 and TRBJ2-7; TRBD1 matches at 10 bases. This CDR3 is built from 14 residues. V lost 6 bases, J lost 3 bases, and 5 bases stayed unmatched. Germline assignment: CDR1 MDHEN and CDR2 SYDVKM. CDR3 residues: CASRTGQGNYEQYF. In DNA form, the CDR3 reads TGTGCCAGCAGAACGGGACAGGGGAACTACGAGCAGTACTTC. Complete variable domain (other parts from reference TRBV28 and TRBJ2-7): DVKVTQSSRYLVKRTGEKVFLECVQDMDHENMFWYRQDPGLGLRLIYFSYDVKMKEKGDIPEGYSVSREKKERFSLILESASTNQTSMYLCASRTGQGNYEQYFGPGTRLTVT.

CDR3 sequence: CASSLEVSETYEQYF. CDR3 DNA: TGTGCCAGCAGCTTAGAGGTCTCGGAGACCTACGAGCAGTACTTC. V usage is TRBV7-8 and J usage is TRBJ2-7; D gene uncertain. V was trimmed by 1 base and J by 2 bases, leaving 12 bases between them. CDR3 length: 15 residues. Germline CDR1 SGHVS, CDR2 FQNEAQ. The entire variable domain, with the rest obtained from reference TRBV7-8 and TRBJ2-7, is as follows: GAGVSQSPRYKVAKRGQDVALRCDPISGHVSLFWYQQALGQGPEFLTYFQNEAQLDKSGLPSDRFFAERPEGSVSTLKIQRTQQEDSAVYLCASSLEVSETYEQYFGPGTRLTVT.